A single sample gave rise to the 7 T cell receptor beta chains below, sequenced in a study of T cell responses to AZD1222 COVID-19 vaccine. TCRdb's copy holds only in-frame clones and misses some; the assay was immunoSEQ multiplex PCR. The repertoire has 85,000 to 90,000 clones, about 88% of them found once; the top ten carry 3%. Sequenced material: peripheral blood, taken on day 0 of AZD1222 vaccination. The receptors stem from an adult in good health.

This chain joins TRBV29-1 and TRBJ1-2; a weak D match, TRBD1 (6 bases). Trimming removed 4 bases at V and 8 bases at J, with 17 bases between. Germline CDR1 is SQVTM and CDR2 is ANQGSEA. CDR3 length: 13 residues. This chain's CDR3 is CSVVRGGSEGYTF. The DNA of the CDR3 is TGCAGCGTTGTTCGAGGGGGATCAGAAGGCTACACCTTC.

The gene calls are TRBV5-5 and TRBJ1-3; D is possibly TRBD1 (6 bases). CDR3 length equals 18 residues. CDR1 SGHKS and CDR2 YYEKEE come from the germline V gene (reference sequence). V was pared by 3 bases and J by 0 bases, with 19 bases between. The CDR3 reads CASSSAPGAGYSGNTIYF. DNA of the CDR3: TGTGCCAGCAGCTCCGCCCCAGGGGCAGGCTACTCTGGAAACACCATATATTTT.

V usage is TRBV6-5 and J usage is TRBJ2-7, with 11 bases identical to TRBD1. Germline V gene lookup returns CDR1 MNHEY and CDR2 SVGAGI. The CDR3 consists of 14 residues. With V trimmed by 3 bases and J by 7 bases, 5 bases remained unmatched. For the CDR3, the DNA is TGTGCCAGCAGTTATTTGGACAGGGGGCAAGAGCAGTACTTC. It codes for CASSYLDRGQEQYF.

The gene calls are TRBV9 and TRBJ2-7; 7 positions agree with TRBD1. CDR1 SGDLS and CDR2 YYNGEE come from the germline V gene. Trimming removed 4 bases from V and 2 bases from J; junction bases left unmatched: 9. The CDR3 covers 15 residues. The CDR3 region is CASSTRTGSPYEQYF. The DNA of the CDR3 is TGTGCCAGCAGCACCAGGACAGGTAGCCCCTACGAGCAGTACTTC.

This chain uses TRBV20-1 with TRBJ2-2; unclear D gene. The CDR3 consists of 11 residues. Germline V lookup: CDR1 DFQATT, CDR2 SNEGSKA (reference sequence). Trimming removed 5 bases at V and 6 bases at J, with 7 bases between. CDR3 sequence (DNA): TGCAGTGCTCAAGATGCCGGGGAGCTGTTTTTT. It yields the protein CSAQDAGELFF.

The V call is TRBV5-6, the J call TRBJ1-2; D gene ambiguous. This CDR3 region has 17 residues. Germline V gene sequence: CDR1 SGHDT, CDR2 YYEEEE. Trimming stripped 4 bases from V and 2 bases from J, with 21 bases between. CDR3 loop: CASSPGTYIDRNYGYTF. For the CDR3, the DNA is TGTGCCAGCAGCCCAGGAACTTATATTGACCGGAACTATGGCTACACCTTC.

The chain couples TRBV5-4 to TRBJ1-2; 12 bases fit TRBD1. The CDR3 runs to 17 residues. Germline V gene lookup returns CDR1 SGHNT and CDR2 YYREEE (reference sequence). V gave up 4 bases and J gave up 8 bases; unmatched junction bases: 15. The CDR3 protein is CASSPSNWDRGLRGYTF. DNA of the CDR3: TGTGCCAGCAGCCCTTCAAACTGGGACAGGGGGCTTCGGGGCTACACCTTC.